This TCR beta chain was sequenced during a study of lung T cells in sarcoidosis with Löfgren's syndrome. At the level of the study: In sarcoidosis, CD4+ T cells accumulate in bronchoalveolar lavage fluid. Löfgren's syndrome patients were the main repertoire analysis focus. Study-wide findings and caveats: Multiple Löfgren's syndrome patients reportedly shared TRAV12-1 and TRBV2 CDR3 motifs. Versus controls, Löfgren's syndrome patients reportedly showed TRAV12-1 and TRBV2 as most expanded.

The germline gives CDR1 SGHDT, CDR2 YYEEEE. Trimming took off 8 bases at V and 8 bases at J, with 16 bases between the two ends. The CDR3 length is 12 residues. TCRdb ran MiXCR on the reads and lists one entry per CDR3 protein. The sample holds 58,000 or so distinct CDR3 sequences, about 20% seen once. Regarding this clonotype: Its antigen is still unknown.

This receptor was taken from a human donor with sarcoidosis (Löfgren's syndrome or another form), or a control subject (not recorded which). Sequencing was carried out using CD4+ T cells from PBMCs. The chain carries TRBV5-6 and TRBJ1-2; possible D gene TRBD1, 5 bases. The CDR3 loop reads CASRMGLTGYTF. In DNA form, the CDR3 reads TGTGCCAGTCGAATGGGACTAACCGGCTACACCTTC.